These 15 T cell receptor beta chains were all obtained from the same sample, sequenced in a study of T-cell reconstitution after alpha-beta-depleted transplantation in children. The TCRbeta library was prepared with unique molecular identifiers. Using its own MiXCR run on the PCR reads, TCRdb lists one record per CDR3 protein. This sample has 300,000 to 400,000 distinct CDR3 sequences, with around 16% found just once. The sequences come from PBMCs, mostly from graft donor cells, collected 360 days after TCRalphabeta/CD19-depleted stem cell transplant. These receptors were collected from a male patient aged 2-15 years who had a stem cell transplant for acute lymphoblastic leukemia, so the T cells may come from the graft donor.

This clonotype was counted at least ten times. V gene TRBV5-5 combines with J gene TRBJ1-5; TRBD1 might be the D (6 bases). CDR1 and CDR2 from the germline V gene are SGHKS and YYEKEE (reference sequence). The CDR3 contains 14 residues. The ends were cut back, 0 bases at V and 7 bases at J, with 11 bases in the middle. The CDR3 sequence: CASSLVGRGQPQHF. The DNA of the CDR3 is TGTGCCAGCAGCTTGGTGGGCAGGGGCCAGCCCCAGCATTTT.

Many counts were recorded for this clonotype. The chain combines TRBV5-1 with TRBJ2-5, with 10 bases matching TRBD2. Germline lookup yields CDR1 SGHRS and CDR2 YFSETQ. Trimming at V came to 1 base and at J to 1 base, leaving 4 bases not matched to a gene. The CDR3 is made up of 16 amino acids. The CDR3: CASSLLLAGVQETQYF. The CDR3 nucleotides read TGCGCCAGCAGCTTGTTGCTAGCGGGAGTCCAAGAGACCCAGTACTTC. The full variable domain, rest sourced from reference TRBV5-1 and TRBJ2-5, is KAGVTQTPRYLIKTRGQQVTLSCSPISGHRSVSWYQQTPGQGLQFLFEYFSETQRNKGNFPGRFSGRQFSNSRSEMNVSTLELGDSALYLCASSLLLAGVQETQYFGPGTRLLVL.

CDR3 region: CSASQAGVASGQYF. CDR3 in DNA: TGCAGTGCTAGCCAGGCTGGCGTCGCGAGCGGCCAGTACTTC. The rearrangement uses TRBV20-1 and TRBJ2-5, with a weak D call TRBD2 (5 bases). The germline V and J ends were trimmed by 3 bases and 10 bases, with 21 bases remaining between them. The CDR3 extends over 14 amino acids. Looked up from germline, CDR1 is DFQATT and CDR2 is SNEGSKA (reference sequence).

Only one count was recorded for this clonotype. The chain uses TRBV7-9 and TRBJ2-3, with 7 bases matching TRBD2. Germline CDR1 SEHNR, CDR2 FQNEAQ (reference sequence). Trimming took 5 bases from V and 5 from J; bases not matched to a gene: 10. The CDR3 contains 15 residues. The CDR3 protein is CASSPEGGSRDTQYF. CDR3 sequence (DNA): TGTGCCAGCAGCCCCGAGGGCGGGAGTAGAGATACGCAGTATTTT.

The chain links TRBV29-1 to TRBJ2-5; 9 nucleotides match TRBD1. V was pared by 6 bases and J by 5 bases, with 7 bases of the junction left unmatched. Germline V gene data show CDR1 as SQVTM and CDR2 as ANQGSEA. This CDR3 is 13 amino acids long. CDR3 in DNA: TGCAGCGTCGGACAGGGGATGAGGGAGACCCAGTACTTC. Encoded protein: CSVGQGMRETQYF.

V usage is TRBV7-9 and J usage is TRBJ2-3; possible D gene TRBD2, 5 bases. Trimming left V 3 bases short and J 3 bases short, with 16 bases between. The germline V gene encodes CDR1 SEHNR and CDR2 FQNEAQ (reference sequence). CDR3 length equals 16 residues. The CDR3 DNA reads as TGTGCCAGCAGCTTCCGAGGGTTAATTGTTACAGATACGCAGTATTTT. Its translation is CASSFRGLIVTDTQYF.

This clonotype has a count of ten or more. The chain carries TRBV6-2 or TRBV6-3 and TRBJ2-7, with D uncertain. Germline V lookup: CDR1 MNHEY, CDR2 SVGEGT. Trimming left V 2 bases short and J 1 base short, with 3 bases between. This CDR3 is built from 12 residues. The CDR3 region has the DNA TGTGCCAGCAGTTACAATTCCTACGAGCAGTACTTC. Translated, it gives CASSYNSYEQYF.

The chain joins TRBV12-3 or TRBV12-4 to TRBJ2-3; tentatively, D is TRBD2 (5 bases). This CDR3 has 17 amino acids. The V gene lost 3 bases and the J gene lost 7 bases, with 23 bases spanning the gap. The CDR3 nucleotides are TGTGCCAGCAGTTTTCCCAACCTGGCGGGCATCTTCAATACGCAGTATTTT. Its translation is CASSFPNLAGIFNTQYF.

Only a few counts were recorded for this clonotype. V and J are TRBV10-3 and TRBJ2-3; 7 bases are a match to TRBD2. CDR1 and CDR2 from the germline V gene are ENHRY and SYGVKD. With V trimmed by 7 bases and J by 2 bases, 9 bases remained unmatched. The CDR3 sequence is 15 residues long. DNA of the CDR3: TGTGCCATCAATTCGGCGGGAGATTCCACAGATACGCAGTATTTT. Translated, it gives CAINSAGDSTDTQYF.

This clonotype was found many times. The genes are TRBV7-9 and TRBJ2-4; a possible D gene is TRBD1 (6 bases). The CDR3 covers 15 residues. The germline gives CDR1 SEHNR, CDR2 FQNEAQ (reference sequence). V was pared by 3 bases and J by 4 bases, with 13 bases between. Here the CDR3 reads CASSFSRQEKNIQYF. In nucleotides, the CDR3 is TGTGCCAGCAGCTTCTCGAGACAGGAAAAAAACATTCAGTACTTC.

This clonotype was recorded many times. The V gene is TRBV12-3 or TRBV12-4, the J gene TRBJ2-5; the D call may be TRBD1 or TRBD2 (5 bases each). The CDR3 runs 13 residues. The germline V and J ends were trimmed by 4 bases and 2 bases, with 8 bases remaining between them. The CDR3 DNA reads TGTGCCAGCAGTTGGGGGAGACAAGAGACCCAGTACTTC. This sequence encodes CASSWGRQETQYF.

The rearrangement uses TRBV6-2 or TRBV6-3 and TRBJ2-5; 10 bases align to TRBD1. Germline-derived CDR1 and CDR2 are MNHEY and SVGEGT. This CDR3 is built from 15 residues. The junction had 8 bases not matched to a gene; V was cut back by 5 bases and J by 5 bases. CDR3 protein: CASSKRQGARETQYF. The DNA of the CDR3 is TGTGCCAGCAGTAAACGACAGGGGGCTCGGGAGACCCAGTACTTC.

The chain links TRBV6-1 to TRBJ2-7; 12 bases agree with TRBD1. The CDR3 extends over 16 amino acids. Germline lookup yields CDR1 MNHNS and CDR2 SASEGT. J was trimmed by 1 base and V by 10 bases; bases with no gene match: 11. CDR3 amino acids: CATSGTGGVRSYEQYF. The CDR3, as DNA: TGTGCCACTTCCGGGACAGGGGGCGTGCGGTCCTACGAGCAGTACTTC.

There are a few counts of this clonotype. This sequence joins TRBV28 and TRBJ2-3, with a tentative D call TRBD2 (6 bases). V lost 3 bases and J 5 bases, leaving 15 bases between the germline ends. Per the germline V gene, CDR1 is MDHEN and CDR2 is SYDVKM. The CDR3 loop spans 15 amino acids. CDR3 sequence: CASSLGGGHGDTQYF. The CDR3 region has the DNA TGTGCCAGCAGTTTGGGGGGAGGACATGGAGATACGCAGTATTTT.

This clonotype turned up a few times. This sequence joins TRBV4-1 and TRBJ2-2; D is possibly TRBD2 (5 bases). V was pared by 1 base and J by 1 base, with 7 bases between. This CDR3 is built from 15 residues. CDR1 MGHRA and CDR2 YSYEKL come from the germline V gene. CDR3: CASSQASRNTGELFF. For the CDR3, the DNA is TGCGCCAGCAGCCAAGCTAGCCGGAACACCGGGGAGCTGTTTTTT.